The 22 T cell receptor beta chains presented below share a single source sample, sequenced in a study of CD8 T cells in ankylosing spondylitis. TCRdb re-derived calls from the 5' RACE reads in MiXCR, one entry per CDR3 protein. The sample yields a few hundred thousand distinct CDR3 sequences, roughly a sixth seen once. Study results and limitations: Ankylosing spondylitis blood appeared to carry a characteristic TCR beta motif of roughly eight highly homologous variants.

These TCRs' antigens remain unknown. Source material: blood, either unsorted or a sorted T cell fraction (not recorded which). These receptors were taken from a male donor with ankylosing spondylitis.

The rearrangement joins TRBV4-1 to TRBJ1-2; D gene unclear. This CDR3 is built from 13 residues. The V gene lost 6 bases and the J gene lost 8 bases, with 16 bases spanning the gap. The germline CDR1 and CDR2 sequences are MGHRA and YSYEKL. The CDR3 DNA reads TGCGCCAGCAGGGGATGGGGTCGAGAGGGCTACACCTTC. It translates to CASRGWGREGYTF.

This chain uses TRBV12-3 or TRBV12-4 with TRBJ1-1; 7 positions agree with TRBD1. Trimming took 3 bases from V and 3 from J; bases not matched to a gene: 7. The CDR3 spans 15 residues. The CDR3 sequence: CASSFWGQRHTEAFF. DNA of the CDR3: TGTGCCAGCAGTTTTTGGGGACAGCGCCACACTGAAGCTTTCTTT.

CDR3 residues: CARVPGSQATEAFF. The CDR3 DNA sequence: TGTGCCAGGGTCCCTGGGTCCCAGGCCACTGAAGCTTTCTTT. The J gene is TRBJ1-1, the V gene TRBV5-3; the D is unclear. TRBV5-3 is an ORF, with its function uncertain. The V and J ends lost 8 bases and 4 bases respectively, with 18 bases between them. CDR3 length: 14 residues.

In nucleotides, the CDR3 is TGTGCCAGCAGTTCCCCTGGACATGGGGTCACCGGGGAGCTGTTTTTT. Amino acids: CASSSPGHGVTGELFF. The rearrangement links TRBV12-3 or TRBV12-4 to TRBJ2-2; maybe TRBD1 (5 bases). This CDR3 has 16 residues. V was shortened by 4 bases and J by 4 bases, with 16 bases between the two germline ends.

The chain joins TRBV7-9 to TRBJ2-3; no reliable D call. Trimming left V 3 bases short and J 4 bases short, with 11 bases between. CDR3 length equals 14 residues. The germline V gene encodes CDR1 SEHNR and CDR2 FQNEAQ (reference sequence). In DNA form, the CDR3 reads TGTGCCAGCAGCTTCTGGCCGGGTTCAGATACGCAGTATTTT. It translates to CASSFWPGSDTQYF.

The rearrangement uses TRBV6-6 and TRBJ1-1; 8 bases agree with TRBD1. The CDR3 contains 12 residues. Germline V gene lookup returns CDR1 MNHNY and CDR2 SVGAGI (reference sequence). Losses at the gene ends were 5 bases for V and 10 bases for J; bases not matched to a gene: 6. DNA of the CDR3: TGTGCCAGCAGTACAGGGGGACAGTCAGCTTTCTTT. It translates to CASSTGGQSAFF.

This chain uses TRBV15 with TRBJ2-1; D unclear. Trimming took 5 bases from V and 10 from J, leaving 15 bases between them. Germline CDR1 and CDR2: LNHNV and YYDKDF (reference sequence). This CDR3 region has 13 residues. Here the CDR3 DNA reads TGTGCCACCAGCCAACGACCCGCCGGGGAGCAGTTCTTC. Protein product: CATSQRPAGEQFF.

The chain recombines TRBV11-2 with TRBJ1-5; D gene unclear. The CDR3 is 15 residues long. V was trimmed by 6 bases and J by 2 bases, leaving 14 bases between them. Looked up from germline, CDR1 is SGHAT and CDR2 is FQNNGV. The CDR3 is CASSPNSRGNQPQHF. The CDR3 DNA sequence: TGTGCCAGCAGTCCGAACAGTCGAGGCAATCAGCCCCAGCATTTT.

The gene calls are TRBV20-1 and TRBJ2-1; D is perhaps TRBD1 (6 bases). Germline V gives CDR1 DFQATT, CDR2 SNEGSKA (reference sequence). Deletions cut 6 bases from V and 12 bases from J, with 18 bases between. CDR3 size: 12 residues. The DNA of the CDR3 is TGCAGTGCAAGGCCTCAACAGGGTTGGCAGTTCTTC. This gives the protein CSARPQQGWQFF.

The V and J genes are TRBV6-1 and TRBJ1-4, with a weak D call TRBD1 (5 bases). Trimming stripped 4 bases from V and 4 bases from J, with 13 bases between. This CDR3 region has 15 residues. In germline, CDR1 is MNHNS, CDR2 SASEGT. The CDR3 spells CASSVRDGINEKLFF. The CDR3 region has the DNA TGTGCCAGCAGTGTACGGGACGGAATTAATGAAAAACTGTTTTTT.

The chain couples TRBV6-5 to TRBJ2-7; a weak D match, TRBD1 (7 bases). The CDR3 is made up of 15 amino acids. Trimming removed 2 bases from V and 3 bases from J, with 14 bases in between. Germline CDR1 and CDR2: MNHEY and SVGAGI. CDR3 nucleotide sequence: TGTGCCAGCAGTTACGGGGCAGGGGGGCACTACGAGCAGTACTTC. Its protein product is CASSYGAGGHYEQYF.

This clonotype was detected a few times. The J gene is TRBJ2-2, the V gene TRBV7-2; 7 bases align to TRBD2. The CDR3 sequence is 16 residues long. With V trimmed by 2 bases and J by 4 bases, 7 bases remained unmatched. Germline values: CDR1 SGHTA, CDR2 FQGNSA. The CDR3 nucleotides read TGTGCCAGCAGCTTATGGGGAGGGCCCGGCACCGGGGAGCTGTTTTTT. Its protein is CASSLWGGPGTGELFF.

This clonotype was picked up many times. The chain uses TRBV4-1 and TRBJ1-3; TRBD1 matches 10 bases. The length of the CDR3 is 16 residues. V trimming: 1 base; J trimming: 3 bases; junction bases outside the gene matches: 3. In germline, CDR1 is MGHRA, CDR2 YSYEKL. The CDR3 region is CASSQVGQGVGNTIYF. DNA of the CDR3: TGCGCCAGCAGCCAAGTTGGACAGGGGGTTGGAAACACCATATATTTT.

This clonotype was recorded many times. The chain couples TRBV12-3 or TRBV12-4 to TRBJ2-3, with TRBD2 matching over 9 bases. V gave up 5 bases and J gave up 4 bases; unmatched junction bases: 4. The CDR3 covers 14 residues. The CDR3 spells CASSKAGGPDTQYF. The DNA for the CDR3 is TGTGCCAGCAGTAAAGCGGGGGGCCCAGATACGCAGTATTTT.

This rearrangement joins TRBV5-1 to TRBJ2-1; 7 bases match TRBD1. The trim removed 4 bases at V and 2 bases at J, leaving 3 bases unmatched. The germline CDR1 and CDR2 sequences are SGHRS and YFSETQ. CDR3 size: 14 residues. The CDR3 DNA reads as TGCGCCAGCAGCGAGGGACAGCCCTACAATGAGCAGTTCTTC. It yields the protein CASSEGQPYNEQFF. The variable domain in full, completed from reference TRBV5-1 and TRBJ2-1, reads KAGVTQTPRYLIKTRGQQVTLSCSPISGHRSVSWYQQTPGQGLQFLFEYFSETQRNKGNFPGRFSGRQFSNSRSEMNVSTLELGDSALYLCASSEGQPYNEQFFGPGTRLTVL.

This clonotype occurred a few times. The CDR3, as DNA: TGCAGCGCTTACCTTAGCAACACCGGGGAGCTGTTTTTT. Translated, it gives CSAYLSNTGELFF. The chain has TRBV29-1 and TRBJ2-2, with unresolved D. Germline V gives CDR1 SQVTM, CDR2 ANQGSEA. V lost 7 bases to trimming and J lost 2 bases, with 11 bases between them. CDR3 length: 13 residues.

This clonotype was counted between two and nine times. The gene calls are TRBV24-1 and TRBJ2-7, with D possibly TRBD1 on 6 matching bases. This CDR3 is built from 12 residues. The germline V gene encodes CDR1 KGHDR and CDR2 SFDVKD. Trimming removed 7 bases at V and 6 bases at J, with 12 bases between. The DNA for the CDR3 is TGTGCCACCAGCGTAACAGGGCTCGAGCAGTACTTC. Translated: CATSVTGLEQYF.

This clonotype was detected only a few times. The chain is built from TRBV6-5 and TRBJ2-3; D tentatively fits TRBD1 or TRBD2 (6 bases each). This CDR3 has 17 amino acids. V lost 0 bases to trimming and J lost 1 base, with 14 bases between them. Germline V gene sequence: CDR1 MNHEY, CDR2 SVGAGI. CDR3: CASSYSYGGGGTDTQYF. In DNA, the CDR3 is TGTGCCAGCAGTTACTCCTACGGGGGCGGGGGCACAGATACGCAGTATTTT.

The chain joins TRBV7-8 to TRBJ2-1; D remains unclear. The CDR3 sequence is 14 residues long. Trimming took off 4 bases at V and 4 bases at J, with 11 bases between the two ends. Germline V lookup: CDR1 SGHVS, CDR2 FQNEAQ. In DNA form, the CDR3 reads TGTGCCAGCAGCTCGAGGCCCCTATACAATGAGCAGTTCTTC. It yields the protein CASSSRPLYNEQFF.

CDR3 bases: TGTGCCAGCAGCGTAGGTCGGGACAGGGGATACGAGCAGTACTTC. Encoded protein: CASSVGRDRGYEQYF. The gene calls are TRBV9 and TRBJ2-7, with 10 bases aligning to TRBD1. The V and J ends lost 0 bases and 4 bases, in that order; junction bases with no gene match: 4. Germline V gene sequence: CDR1 SGDLS, CDR2 YYNGEE. This CDR3 has 15 residues.

This chain joins TRBV4-3 and TRBJ2-3; 10 bases agree with TRBD2. The CDR3 length is 15 residues. V lost 2 bases and J lost 2; bases outside the gene matches: 1. Germline-derived CDR1 and CDR2 are LGHNA and YSLEER. The CDR3 DNA follows: TGCGCCAGCAGCCAACTAGCGGGAGACACAGATACGCAGTATTTT. This sequence encodes CASSQLAGDTDTQYF.

V and J are TRBV27 and TRBJ2-7; 10 nucleotides agree with TRBD1. The CDR3 is 16 residues long. Germline CDR1 reads MNHEY; CDR2 reads SMNVEV (reference sequence). V gave up 5 bases and J gave up 9 bases; unmatched junction bases: 16. CDR3 region: CASSPTGTGASLGQYF. CDR3 DNA: TGTGCCAGCAGTCCCACGGGGACAGGGGCGTCGCTAGGGCAGTACTTC.